The rows below give T cell receptor beta chains drawn from one sample of a study of T cell responses to AZD1222 COVID-19 vaccine. Assay used: immunoSEQ multiplex PCR; TCRdb lists only in-frame clones, some missing. The table includes approximately 150,000 clones, approximately 94% detected once. The sample here was peripheral blood, taken on day 0 of AZD1222 vaccination. Receptors were obtained from an adult in good health. Each CDR3 is given with its conserved first and last residue. Each record gives: clone size, J gene, V gene, D gene, CDR3 DNA, CDR3 protein. A D gene is named only where the DNA matches it firmly. The size field is filled for only some rows; it gives once, few, many or a size class.

. | TRBJ1-4 | TRBV4-3 | . | TGCGCCAGCAGCCCTACGAGGACAGCTAATGAAAAACTGTTTTTT | CASSPTRTANEKLFF
. | TRBJ1-2 | TRBV14 | . | TGTGCCAGCAGCCAAGTTGGGGCTACTAACTATGGCTACACCTTC | CASSQVGATNYGYTF
. | TRBJ1-2 | TRBV19 | . | TGTGCCAGTAGCCAAGGACGGAACTATGGCTACACCTTC | CASSQGRNYGYTF
. | TRBJ2-1 | TRBV5-1 | TRBD1 | TGCGCCAGCAGGGACAGGATCCACAATGAGCAGTTCTTC | CASRDRIHNEQFF
. | TRBJ1-4 | TRBV18 | . | TGTGCCAGCTCACCGATGACAGCAACTAATGAAAAACTGTTTTTT | CASSPMTATNEKLFF
. | TRBJ2-7 | TRBV5-1 | . | TGCGCCAGCAGCTCACAGGGTTCCGACGAGCAGTACTTC | CASSSQGSDEQYF
. | TRBJ2-7 | TRBV19 | TRBD2 | TGTGCCAGTAGTATCGGGGGGACTGACGAGCAGTACTTC | CASSIGGTDEQYF
. | TRBJ2-1 | TRBV12-5 | . | TGTGCTAGTGGTTTGGTCCTCGGAACAGGCTCCTACAATGAGCAGTTCTTC | CASGLVLGTGSYNEQFF
. | TRBJ2-1 | TRBV3-1/TRBV3-2 | . | TGTGCCAGCAGCCAAGATAAAGAATTTTACAGGGTGAAAAATGAGCAGTTCTTC | CASSQDKEFYRVKNEQFF
. | TRBJ2-7 | TRBV14 | TRBD2 | TGTGCCAGCAGCCATATACTAGCGGGCCTTTCGGGCGAGCAGTACTTC | CASSHILAGLSGEQYF
. | TRBJ1-6 | TRBV6-5 | . | TGTGCCAGCAGTTTAGGAGATATGAGTTCACCCCTCCACTTT | CASSLGDMSSPLHF
. | TRBJ1-6 | TRBV7-9 | . | TGTGCCAGCAGCGCGGGGGATCCTAATTCACCCCTCCACTTT | CASSAGDPNSPLHF
. | TRBJ1-1 | TRBV7-2 | TRBD1 | TGTGCCAGCATCCTGACAGGGGGCGGCACTGAAGCTTTCTTT | CASILTGGGTEAFF
. | TRBJ1-6 | TRBV3-1/TRBV3-2 | . | TGTGCCAGCAGACAACAGGGATCACCCCTCCACTTT | CASRQQGSPLHF
. | TRBJ2-3 | TRBV9 | . | TGTGCCAGCAGTAGCCTTACAGGGAGAGGCACAGATACGCAGTATTTT | CASSSLTGRGTDTQYF
. | TRBJ1-1 | TRBV7-9 | TRBD1 | TGTGCCAGCAGCGCACGACAGGGGGTGAACACTGAAGCTTTCTTT | CASSARQGVNTEAFF
once | TRBJ1-5 | TRBV3-1/TRBV3-2 | . | TGTGCCAGCAGCCAAGGGGGCTGGCCCCAGCATTTT | CASSQGGWPQHF
. | TRBJ2-1 | TRBV7-8 | . | TGTGCCAGCAGCTTAGATCAGGGGCATGAGCAGTTCTTC | CASSLDQGHEQFF
. | TRBJ1-2 | TRBV18 | . | TGTGCCAGCTCACCCTCCCTCTGGGTGGAAGGCTACACCTTC | CASSPSLWVEGYTF
. | TRBJ2-7 | TRBV7-9 | TRBD1 | TGTGCCAGCAGCTCAGGACAGGGATTCGACGAGCAGTACTTC | CASSSGQGFDEQYF
. | TRBJ2-7 | TRBV5-1 | . | TGCGCCAGCAGCTTGGCCGGGAACAGATCTAGCTACGAGCAGTACTTC | CASSLAGNRSSYEQYF
large | TRBJ2-7 | TRBV30 | TRBD2 | TGTGCCTGGAGTGTCCTGGCCGGGACTAGTTATCGCGAGCAGTACTTC | CAWSVLAGTSYREQYF
. | TRBJ2-1 | TRBV2 | . | TGTGCCAGCAGTCGTACAGGGAACTCCTACAATGAGCAGTTCTTC | CASSRTGNSYNEQFF
. | TRBJ1-3 | TRBV6-2/TRBV6-3 | . | TGTGCCAGCAGTTATACGCGCCCCGGATCTGGAAACACCATATATTTT | CASSYTRPGSGNTIYF
. | TRBJ1-4 | TRBV28 | . | TGTGCCAGCAGCAGTGGGGGGCCAACTAATGAAAAACTGTTTTTT | CASSSGGPTNEKLFF
. | TRBJ1-1 | TRBV6-2/TRBV6-3 | . | TGTGCCAGCAGTTACCGAGGGAAAGGGCACACTGAAGCTTTCTTT | CASSYRGKGHTEAFF
. | TRBJ2-7 | TRBV7-3 | TRBD2 | TGTGCCAGCGCAAAAGCTAGCGGAACCTACGAGCAGTACTTC | CASAKASGTYEQYF
. | TRBJ2-5 | TRBV2 | . | TGTGCCAGCAGCCCCGAGGGTTGGGAGACCCAGTACTTC | CASSPEGWETQYF
. | TRBJ1-2 | TRBV7-9 | . | TGTGCCAGCAGCTTAGTAACCCTGGCAGGCGGCTACACCTTC | CASSLVTLAGGYTF